These 19 T cell receptor beta chains came from one sample sequenced in a study of blood T cell repertoires in COVID-19. The repertoire was sequenced with immunoSEQ multiplex PCR; TCRdb's copy has only in-frame clones and lacks some. The sample yields 250,000 or so clones, about four fifths seen once. The sequenced material came from PBMCs or T cells enriched from blood (not recorded which). These receptors all stem from a man aged 60 to 75 who had recovered from COVID-19.

V is TRBV19 and J is TRBJ2-5; weak D call: TRBD1 (5 bases). The V and J ends lost 6 bases and 7 bases respectively, with 12 bases between them. Germline loops: CDR1 LNHDA, CDR2 SQIVND (reference sequence). The CDR3 is made up of 12 amino acids. The CDR3 spells CASSLLQGTQYF. DNA for the CDR3: TGTGCCAGTAGCCTACTTCAGGGGACCCAGTACTTC.

The V and J genes are TRBV5-4 and TRBJ1-4; TRBD1 matches at 7 bases. Germline V lookup: CDR1 SGHNT, CDR2 YYREEE (reference sequence). The V gene end was trimmed by 5 bases and the J gene end by 2 bases; junction bases not matched to a gene: 6. The CDR3 extends over 15 amino acids. The CDR3 protein is CASSNDRATNEKLFF. The CDR3 coding sequence is TGTGCCAGCAGTAATGACAGGGCCACTAATGAAAAACTGTTTTTT. The entire variable domain, with the rest obtained from reference TRBV5-4 and TRBJ1-4, is as follows: ETGVTQSPTHLIKTRGQQVTLRCSSQSGHNTVSWYQQALGQGPQFIFQYYREEENGRGNFPPRFSGLQFPNYSSELNVNALELDDSALYLCASSNDRATNEKLFFGSGTQLSVL.

The chain employs TRBV19 and TRBJ2-7; TRBD1 matches at 10 bases. Trimming cost V 1 base and J 6 bases; bases outside gene matches: 6. The germline V gene encodes CDR1 LNHDA and CDR2 SQIVND (reference sequence). The CDR3 spans 15 residues. The CDR3 loop reads CASSIGDRGISEQYF. CDR3 DNA sequence: TGTGCCAGTAGTATAGGGGACAGGGGAATTTCCGAGCAGTACTTC.

This clone was detected once. The CDR3 loop reads CASNRGTEAFF. The CDR3 DNA follows: TGTGCCAGTAACCGAGGGACTGAAGCTTTCTTT. The gene calls are TRBV6-5 and TRBJ1-1; D is unclear. Between the trimmed V and J ends, which lost 9 bases and 5 bases, there was a span of 10 bases. The CDR3 is 11 residues long. CDR1 and CDR2 from the germline V gene are MNHEY and SVGAGI.

The chain combines TRBV14 with TRBJ2-3; TRBD1 aligns across 9 bases. Trimming at V came to 5 bases and at J to 4 bases, leaving 7 bases not matched to a gene. This CDR3 comprises 15 residues. Germline values: CDR1 SGHDN, CDR2 FVKESK. CDR3 bases: TGTGCCAGCAGCGCGGGACAGGGAATGCCAGATACGCAGTATTTT. As protein: CASSAGQGMPDTQYF.

The chain links TRBV4-3 to TRBJ1-1; TRBD1 agrees at 7 bases. Germline lookup yields CDR1 LGHNA and CDR2 YSLEER. This CDR3 region has 14 residues. Germline trimming cut 4 bases from V and 1 base from J; bases unmatched to any gene: 3. CDR3 sequence reads: CASSRNRGNTEAFF. The DNA for the CDR3 is TGCGCCAGCAGCCGAAACAGGGGGAACACTGAAGCTTTCTTT.

This clone was observed once. V gene TRBV11-2 combines with J gene TRBJ2-2; 16 bases align to TRBD2. Trimming removed 2 bases from V and 1 base from J; junction bases left unmatched: 4. CDR1 is SGHAT and CDR2 is FQNNGV in the germline V gene. The CDR3 runs to 19 residues. CDR3 residues: CASSLLGLAGGLNTGELFF. The DNA of the CDR3 is TGTGCCAGCAGCTTACTGGGACTAGCGGGGGGGCTGAACACCGGGGAGCTGTTTTTT.

The genes are TRBV19 and TRBJ1-5; the D is unclear. The CDR3 totals 16 residues. Per germline, CDR1 LNHDA and CDR2 SQIVND (reference sequence). The V end was cut by 7 bases, the J end by 7 bases, with 23 bases between. The CDR3 sequence is CASTNYGQSSGQPQHF. The DNA for the CDR3 is TGTGCCAGTACAAATTACGGCCAAAGTTCGGGACAGCCCCAGCATTTT.

This chain connects TRBV7-3 to TRBJ2-1, with D uncertain. V was clipped by 8 bases and J by 4 bases, with 12 bases between them. The CDR3 has 13 amino acids. Germline V gene data show CDR1 as SGHTA and CDR2 as FQGTGA. The CDR3 spells CASCTGQYNEQFF. The CDR3 DNA reads as TGTGCCAGCTGTACTGGGCAGTACAATGAGCAGTTCTTC.

This rearrangement joins TRBV3-1 (or the pseudogene TRBV3-2) to TRBJ1-4; D gene ambiguous. Trimming pared 0 bases from V and 8 bases from J, leaving 10 bases between. There are 14 residues in the CDR3. Germline CDR1 LGHDT, CDR2 YNNKEL (reference sequence). The CDR3 loop reads CASSQERIGEKLFF. The CDR3 DNA reads as TGTGCCAGCAGCCAAGAGAGGATCGGGGAAAAACTGTTTTTT.

This rearrangement joins TRBV7-2 to TRBJ1-2, with D maybe TRBD1 (6 bases). Trimming removed 2 bases at V and 8 bases at J, with 12 bases between. Germline-derived CDR1 and CDR2 are SGHTA and FQGNSA. This CDR3 has 13 amino acids. The CDR3 coding sequence is TGTGCCAGCAGCTTACCGGCAGGGGAGGGCTACACCTTC. Encoded protein: CASSLPAGEGYTF.

This chain joins TRBV19 and TRBJ2-7; 9 bases align to TRBD1. Germline CDR1 is LNHDA and CDR2 is SQIVND (reference sequence). With V trimmed by 3 bases and J by 1 base, 1 base remained unmatched. The CDR3 loop spans 14 amino acids. CDR3 in DNA: TGTGCCAGTAGTATGGGGACAGGGTCCTACGAGCAGTACTTC. This encodes CASSMGTGSYEQYF.

The table lists this clone with a few counts. This chain uses TRBV7-9 with TRBJ1-6, with D tentatively TRBD1 (6 bases). There are 15 residues in the CDR3. CDR1 is SEHNR and CDR2 is FQNEAQ in the germline V gene (reference sequence). V lost 5 bases and J lost 6, with 14 bases in between. The chain's CDR3 is CASSPRLGGNSPLHF. DNA for the CDR3: TGTGCCAGCAGCCCAAGGCTAGGGGGTAATTCACCCCTCCACTTT.

The chain carries TRBV6-2 or TRBV6-3 and TRBJ2-5; 11 positions match TRBD2. The CDR3 runs 17 residues. V was pared by 2 bases and J by 3 bases, with 8 bases of the junction left unmatched. Germline V CDR1 and CDR2: MNHEY, SVGEGT. For the CDR3, the DNA is TGTGCCAGCAGTTACCCCCCGGGACTAGCGGTCGAAGAGACCCAGTACTTC. Its protein product is CASSYPPGLAVEETQYF.

The sample holds a few counts of this clone. The CDR3 nucleotides read TGTGCCAGCAGTTTCCATCAGGGTGCGCAGTATTTT. Its translation: CASSFHQGAQYF. The rearrangement joins TRBV27 to TRBJ2-3, with TRBD1 as a possible D gene (5 bases). CDR1 MNHEY and CDR2 SMNVEV come from the germline V gene (reference sequence). The CDR3 has 12 residues. V was trimmed by 3 bases and J by 10 bases, leaving 11 bases between them.

The chain combines TRBV3-1 (or the pseudogene TRBV3-2) with TRBJ1-1; 7 bases match TRBD1. The junction had 6 bases not matched to a gene; V was cut back by 1 base and J by 7 bases. The CDR3 is 14 amino acids. In germline, CDR1 is LGHDT, CDR2 YNNKEL (reference sequence). CDR3 sequence (DNA): TGTGCCAGCAGCCAAGGGAGGACAGGCCATGAAGCTTTCTTT. Translating gives CASSQGRTGHEAFF.

The genes are TRBV2 and TRBJ2-5; tentative D call: TRBD1 (7 bases). Trimming removed 6 bases at V and 0 bases at J, with 14 bases between. This CDR3 is built from 15 residues. Germline V gives CDR1 SNHLY, CDR2 FYNNEI. CDR3 sequence: CASRRGRGDQETQYF. DNA for the CDR3: TGTGCCAGCAGGCGGGGCAGGGGGGACCAAGAGACCCAGTACTTC. The whole variable domain, filled in from reference TRBV2 and TRBJ2-5, reads EPEVTQTPSHQVTQMGQEVILRCVPISNHLYFYWYRQILGQKVEFLVSFYNNEISEKSEIFDDQFSVERPDGSNFTLKIRSTKLEDSAMYFCASRRGRGDQETQYFGPGTRLLVL.

V is TRBV27 and J is TRBJ1-2; 9 bases agree with TRBD1. V was pared by 6 bases and J by 5 bases, with 7 bases of the junction left unmatched. CDR1 is MNHEY, CDR2 SMNVEV, per germline (reference sequence). There are 14 residues in the CDR3. In DNA, the CDR3 is TGTGCCAGCAGGACTACAGGGGGCGGGTATGGCTACACCTTC. This sequence encodes CASRTTGGGYGYTF.

The chain carries TRBV3-1 (or the pseudogene TRBV3-2) and TRBJ1-4, with 7 nucleotides matching TRBD1. With V trimmed by 4 bases and J by 7 bases, 6 bases remained unmatched. Germline CDR1 and CDR2: LGHDT and YNNKEL (reference sequence). The CDR3 loop spans 14 amino acids. In nucleotides, the CDR3 is TGTGCCAGCAGCCCGACAGGGTCTGCTGAAAAACTGTTTTTT. As protein: CASSPTGSAEKLFF.